The following is a TCR beta chain sequence with its context. Its cognate antigen is unknown. This record comes from a study of cytomegalovirus exposure and HLA in healthy donors. Notes on the study in general: As a later analysis revealed, the rate of TCR association differed by HLA locus, with DRB1 most and HLA-C fewest. Highly shared sequence variants in one cluster were likely a sequencing artifact.

At the time of sampling, donors were nominally healthy, though unrecorded immune exposures were likely. The CDR3 length is 19 residues. The V gene's germline CDR1 is LNHDA and CDR2 SQIVND (reference sequence). The junction had 11 bases not matched to a gene; V was cut back by 5 bases and J by 4 bases. It was with 60 Vbeta and 13 Jbeta primers that the PCR ran. Some clones are missing from TCRdb's copy, which holds only in-frame ones; the method was immunoSEQ multiplex PCR. The sample gives 150,000 to 200,000 clones, around 78% of which show up once; approximately 2.1% is in the top ten. This TCR was recovered from a woman under 40 in good health and CMV-seropositive. The genes are TRBV19 and TRBJ2-1; 16 bases are a match to TRBD2. Specimen: PBMCs. The CDR3 protein is CASSPPGTSGRATYNEQFF. The DNA of the CDR3 is TGTGCCAGTAGTCCCCCGGGGACTAGCGGGAGGGCCACATACAATGAGCAGTTCTTC.